These T cell receptor beta chains were read from a single sample in a study of blood T cell repertoires in COVID-19. The data were produced by immunoSEQ multiplex PCR, yet TCRdb's version contains in-frame clones alone and is incomplete. The data show 300,000 or so clones, about nine tenths seen once. What was sequenced was PBMCs or T cells enriched from blood (not recorded which). These TCRs come from a woman aged 25-40 years who had recovered from COVID-19. Both conserved end residues are part of each CDR3. A D gene is named only where the DNA matches it firmly. The size field is filled for only some rows; it gives once, few, many or a size class.

>TRBD2|NA|TRBV11-2|TRBJ2-1
CASSPRLAAYNEQFF
TGTGCCAGCAGCCCGAGACTAGCGGCGTACAATGAGCAGTTCTTC
>TRBD1|NA|TRBV7-9|TRBJ1-3
CASSLRQGVSSGNTIYF
TGTGCCAGCAGCTTACGTCAGGGGGTCTCTTCTGGAAACACCATATATTTT
>TRBD2|NA|TRBV7-8|TRBJ2-1
CASSSLAGDEQFF
TGTGCCAGCAGCTCGCTAGCGGGAGATGAGCAGTTCTTC
>NA|NA|TRBV19|TRBJ1-2
CASMVGSGYTF
TGTGCCAGTATGGTAGGGAGCGGCTACACCTTC
>NA|NA|TRBV9|TRBJ2-5
CASSGAGWETQYF
TGTGCCAGCAGCGGGGCAGGGTGGGAGACCCAGTACTTC
>NA|NA|TRBV30|TRBJ1-6
CAWSVNRGSSSYNSPLHF
TGTGCCTGGAGTGTAAATCGGGGTTCGAGCTCCTATAATTCACCCCTCCACTTT
>TRBD1|NA|TRBV6-8|TRBJ2-5
CASSYGQGQETQYF
TGTGCCAGCAGTTACGGACAGGGCCAAGAGACCCAGTACTTC
>NA|NA|TRBV19|TRBJ1-3
CASTQPGSGNTIYF
TGTGCCAGTACCCAACCCGGCTCTGGAAACACCATATATTTT
>TRBD1|once|TRBV7-2|TRBJ1-5
CASSLTGKNQPQHF
TGTGCCAGCAGCCTGACAGGGAAGAATCAGCCCCAGCATTTT
>NA|NA|TRBV5-4|TRBJ1-2
CASSLVSEASHGYTF
TGTGCCAGCAGCTTGGTTTCAGAGGCCTCCCATGGCTACACCTTC
>NA|NA|TRBV14|TRBJ1-2
CASSQISTGLINYGYTF
TGTGCCAGCAGCCAAATCTCTACAGGGCTTATTAACTATGGCTACACCTTC
>NA|NA|TRBV9|TRBJ2-5
CASSVGGRETQYF
TGTGCCAGCAGCGTAGGGGGGCGAGAGACCCAGTACTTC
>NA|NA|TRBV6-5|TRBJ2-3
CASSQRTSTDTQYF
TGTGCCAGCAGTCAAAGGACTAGCACAGATACGCAGTATTTT
>TRBD2|NA|TRBV19|TRBJ2-1
CASSISGRAGGAYNEQFF
TGTGCCAGTAGTATTAGTGGGAGGGCCGGTGGGGCCTACAATGAGCAGTTCTTC
>NA|NA|TRBV6-2/TRBV6-3|TRBJ2-7
CASSSMTTPGAYEQYF
TGTGCCAGCAGTTCGATGACCACACCCGGGGCCTACGAGCAGTACTTC
>NA|NA|TRBV28|TRBJ1-4
CAVPELNEKLFF
TGTGCCGTTCCGGAGTTGAATGAAAAACTGTTTTTT
>NA|NA|TRBV20-1|TRBJ2-5
CSASPLTRRLMTQYF
TGCAGTGCTAGTCCCCTGACTAGAAGACTAATGACCCAGTACTTC
>NA|NA|TRBV30|TRBJ2-1
CAWSQGGYPPYNEQFF
TGTGCCTGGAGTCAGGGCGGCTACCCCCCCTACAATGAGCAGTTCTTC
>TRBD2|NA|TRBV7-6|TRBJ2-2
CASSLDSGRAGGELFF
TGTGCCAGCAGCTTAGACAGCGGGAGGGCCGGCGGGGAGCTGTTTTTT
>TRBD1|few|TRBV7-8|TRBJ2-1
CASSHPGQGAVNEQFF
TGTGCCAGCAGCCACCCGGGACAGGGGGCGGTGAATGAGCAGTTCTTC
>TRBD1|once|TRBV7-8|TRBJ2-5
CASSPRTGEETQYF
TGTGCCAGCAGCCCTCGGACAGGGGAAGAGACCCAGTACTTC
>NA|NA|TRBV14|TRBJ2-3
CASSQDKIFAWGEPDTQYF
TGTGCCAGCAGCCAAGATAAGATCTTTGCCTGGGGAGAGCCAGATACGCAGTATTTT
>NA|NA|TRBV19|TRBJ1-2
CASSIDSGYGYTF
TGTGCCAGTAGTATAGATTCCGGCTATGGCTACACCTTC
>NA|NA|TRBV4-3|TRBJ2-7
CASSQTQGYEQYF
TGCGCCAGCAGCCAGACTCAGGGCTACGAGCAGTACTTC
>TRBD1|NA|TRBV7-2|TRBJ1-1
CASKGGQMNTEAFF
TGTGCCAGCAAAGGGGGACAGATGAACACTGAAGCTTTCTTT
>TRBD2|NA|TRBV10-3|TRBJ2-1
CVAGSSHNEQFF
TGTGTAGCGGGATCAAGTCACAATGAGCAGTTCTTC
>NA|NA|TRBV27|TRBJ2-1
CASSPRDTNNEQFF
TGTGCCAGCAGTCCCCGAGATACCAACAATGAGCAGTTCTTC
>NA|NA|TRBV18|TRBJ2-1
CASSPVDNEQFF
TGTGCCAGCTCACCCGTTGACAATGAGCAGTTCTTC
>NA|NA|TRBV4-3|TRBJ2-5
CASSQVRGTQETQYF
TGCGCCAGCAGCCAAGTACGGGGGACCCAAGAGACCCAGTACTTC
>NA|NA|TRBV29-1|TRBJ2-6
CSVGRHAGYGANVLTF
TGCAGCGTTGGACGTCATGCGGGGTACGGGGCCAACGTCCTGACTTTC
>NA|NA|TRBV7-6|TRBJ1-1
CASSLGAEGAPGDTEAFF
TGTGCCAGCAGCTTAGGCGCCGAAGGGGCCCCGGGGGACACTGAAGCTTTCTTT
>NA|NA|TRBV7-8|TRBJ1-2
CASSLSGGSYGYTF
TGTGCCAGCAGCTTATCAGGAGGGAGTTATGGCTACACCTTC
>TRBD1|NA|TRBV28|TRBJ1-5
CASSSTGGNQPQHF
TGTGCCAGCAGCTCCACAGGGGGTAATCAGCCCCAGCATTTT
>TRBD1|NA|TRBV7-2|TRBJ1-5
CASSSQGTGNQPQHF
TGTGCCAGCAGCTCACAGGGGACCGGCAATCAGCCCCAGCATTTT
>NA|NA|TRBV6-6|TRBJ2-7
CASRAGDYEQYF
TGTGCCAGCAGGGCCGGGGACTACGAGCAGTACTTC
>NA|NA|TRBV29-1|TRBJ2-1
CSVGRPGYHGGEQFF
TGCAGCGTTGGCCGGCCAGGCTACCATGGTGGTGAGCAGTTCTTC
>TRBD1|once|TRBV6-5|TRBJ2-7
CASQVFPGQGVEQYF
TGTGCCAGCCAGGTATTTCCGGGACAGGGCGTCGAGCAGTACTTC
>NA|NA|TRBV7-9|TRBJ1-2
CASSRRDTANYGYTF
TGTGCCAGCAGCCGTAGGGACACCGCTAACTATGGCTACACCTTC
>TRBD1|NA|TRBV5-5|TRBJ2-1
CASSQDRGLFNEQFF
TGTGCCAGCAGCCAGGACAGGGGGCTATTCAATGAGCAGTTCTTC
>TRBD2|NA|TRBV7-2|TRBJ2-7
CASSSGTSYEQYF
TGTGCCAGCAGCTCCGGGACTAGCTACGAGCAGTACTTC
>NA|NA|TRBV6-5|TRBJ1-2
CASSPTEIYGYTF
TGTGCCAGCTCCCCTACAGAGATCTATGGCTACACCTTC
>NA|NA|TRBV3-1/TRBV3-2|TRBJ1-1
CASSQDSGFNTEAFF
TGTGCCAGCAGCCAAGACTCAGGGTTCAACACTGAAGCTTTCTTT
>TRBD1|NA|TRBV12-3/TRBV12-4|TRBJ1-2
CASSLKGATGYTF
TGTGCCAGCAGTTTGAAGGGGGCGACTGGCTACACCTTC
>TRBD1|NA|TRBV27|TRBJ2-2
CASSRQGAGNTGELFF
TGTGCCAGCAGTAGACAGGGGGCGGGCAACACCGGGGAGCTGTTTTTT
>NA|NA|TRBV27|TRBJ2-1
CASSRGVAGSSYNEQFF
TGTGCCAGCAGCCGAGGCGTGGCGGGGAGCTCCTACAATGAGCAGTTCTTC
>TRBD2|NA|TRBV6-5|TRBJ2-1
CASSYTSGSYNEQFF
TGTGCCAGCAGTTACACTAGCGGCTCCTACAATGAGCAGTTCTTC
>NA|NA|TRBV11-3|TRBJ1-1
CASSSLGESTEAFF
TGTGCCAGCAGCTCCCTCGGGGAGAGTACTGAAGCTTTCTTT
>TRBD1|NA|TRBV29-1|TRBJ1-5
CSVGQGSNQPQHF
TGCAGCGTGGGACAGGGTAGCAATCAGCCCCAGCATTTT
>NA|NA|TRBV28|TRBJ1-6
CASSFAGRNPWDSPLHF
TGTGCCAGCAGTTTCGCAGGGCGAAACCCATGGGATTCACCCCTCCACTTT
>TRBD1|NA|TRBV7-2|TRBJ2-2
CASSPGTGNTGELFF
TGTGCCAGCAGCCCCGGGACAGGGAACACCGGGGAGCTGTTTTTT
>NA|NA|TRBV29-1|TRBJ2-1
CSVDRRGRTPNEQFF
TGCAGCGTTGATCGGCGCGGGCGAACACCCAATGAGCAGTTCTTC
>NA|NA|TRBV4-3|TRBJ1-1
CASSLGVENTEAFF
TGCGCCAGCAGCTTAGGGGTCGAGAACACTGAAGCTTTCTTT